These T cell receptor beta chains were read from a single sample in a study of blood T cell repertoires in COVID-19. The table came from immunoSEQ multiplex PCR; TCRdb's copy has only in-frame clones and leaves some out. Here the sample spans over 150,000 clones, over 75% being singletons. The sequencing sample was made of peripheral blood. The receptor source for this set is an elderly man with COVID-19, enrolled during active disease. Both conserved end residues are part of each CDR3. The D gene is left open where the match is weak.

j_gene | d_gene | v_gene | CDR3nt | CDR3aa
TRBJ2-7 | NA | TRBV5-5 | TGTGCCAGCAGCCTGGGACTCAGACGGTACTTC | CASSLGLRRYF
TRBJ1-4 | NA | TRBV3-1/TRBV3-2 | TGTGCCAGCAGCACAACGGGATTCCTTGCAACTAATGAAAAACTGTTTTTT | CASSTTGFLATNEKLFF
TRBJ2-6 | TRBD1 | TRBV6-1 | TGTGCCAGCAGTGAGGTCGGACAGGGGGCGGGTGGGGCCAACGTCCTGACTTTC | CASSEVGQGAGGANVLTF
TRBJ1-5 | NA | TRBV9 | TGTGCCAGCAGCGTAGGGGGACACCAGGATCAGCCCCAGCATTTT | CASSVGGHQDQPQHF
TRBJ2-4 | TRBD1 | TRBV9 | TGTGCCAGCGGGGGACAGGGGGTTGGCAAAAACATTCAGTACTTC | CASGGQGVGKNIQYF
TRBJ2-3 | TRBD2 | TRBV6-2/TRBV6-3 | TGTGCCAGCAGTTACAACGGGGGGTCCACAGATACGCAGTATTTT | CASSYNGGSTDTQYF
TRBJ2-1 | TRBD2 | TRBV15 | TGTGCCACCTCTCAGACTAGCGGGGGGCCGAGGAATGAGCAGTTCTTC | CATSQTSGGPRNEQFF
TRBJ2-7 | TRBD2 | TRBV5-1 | TGCGCCAGCAGCCCTGGTGGGGGACTAGCGGAGTACGAGCAGTACTTC | CASSPGGGLAEYEQYF
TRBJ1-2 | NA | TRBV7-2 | TGTGCCAGCAGCCGTACAGGAAACTATGGCTACACCTTC | CASSRTGNYGYTF
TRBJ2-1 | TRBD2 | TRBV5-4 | TGTGCCAGCAGCAAAGCGGGGGGGCCTTACAATGAGCAGTTCTTC | CASSKAGGPYNEQFF